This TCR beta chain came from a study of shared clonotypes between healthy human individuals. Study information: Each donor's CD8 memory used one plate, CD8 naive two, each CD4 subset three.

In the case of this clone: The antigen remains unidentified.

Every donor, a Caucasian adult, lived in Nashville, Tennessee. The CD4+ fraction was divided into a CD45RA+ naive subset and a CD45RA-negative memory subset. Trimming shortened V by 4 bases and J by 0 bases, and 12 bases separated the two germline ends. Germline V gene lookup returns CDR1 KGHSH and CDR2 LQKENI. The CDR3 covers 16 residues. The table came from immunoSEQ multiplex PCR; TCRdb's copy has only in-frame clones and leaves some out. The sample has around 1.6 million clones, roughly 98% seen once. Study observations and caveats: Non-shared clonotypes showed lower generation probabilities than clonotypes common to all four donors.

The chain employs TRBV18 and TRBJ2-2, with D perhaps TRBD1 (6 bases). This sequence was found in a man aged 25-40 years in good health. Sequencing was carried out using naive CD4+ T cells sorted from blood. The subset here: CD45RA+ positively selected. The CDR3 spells CASSQTTGANTGELFF. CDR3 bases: TGTGCCAGCTCACAAACGACAGGAGCGAACACCGGGGAGCTGTTTTTT.